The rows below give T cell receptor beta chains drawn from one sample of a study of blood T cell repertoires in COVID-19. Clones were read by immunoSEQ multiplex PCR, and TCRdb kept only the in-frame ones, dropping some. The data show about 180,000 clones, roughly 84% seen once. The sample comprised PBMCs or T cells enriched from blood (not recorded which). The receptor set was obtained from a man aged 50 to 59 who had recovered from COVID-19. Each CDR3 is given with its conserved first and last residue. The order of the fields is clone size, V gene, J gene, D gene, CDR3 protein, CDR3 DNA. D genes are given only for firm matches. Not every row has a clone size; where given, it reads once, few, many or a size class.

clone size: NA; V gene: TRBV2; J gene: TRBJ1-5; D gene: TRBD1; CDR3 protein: CASSVGDRVVGQPQHF; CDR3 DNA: TGTGCCAGCAGTGTCGGGGACAGGGTGGTTGGGCAGCCCCAGCATTTT
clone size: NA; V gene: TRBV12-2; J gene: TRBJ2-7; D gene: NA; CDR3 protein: CASRLALHMQAYEQYF; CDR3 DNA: TGTGCAAGTCGCTTAGCGCTCCACATGCAGGCCTACGAGCAGTACTTC
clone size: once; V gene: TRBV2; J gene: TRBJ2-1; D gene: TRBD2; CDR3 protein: CASKTSGGTYNEQFF; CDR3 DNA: TGTGCCAGCAAGACTAGCGGGGGAACCTACAATGAGCAGTTCTTC
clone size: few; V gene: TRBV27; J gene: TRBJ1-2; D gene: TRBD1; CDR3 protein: CASSVAGTGTGYTF; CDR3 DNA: TGTGCCAGCAGCGTGGCTGGGACAGGGACTGGCTACACCTTC
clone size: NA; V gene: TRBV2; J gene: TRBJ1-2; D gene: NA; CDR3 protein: CASSEGRPYGYTF; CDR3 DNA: TGTGCCAGCAGTGAGGGCAGACCCTATGGCTACACCTTC
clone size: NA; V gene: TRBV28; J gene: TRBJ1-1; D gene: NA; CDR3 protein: CASSLQGSRAFF; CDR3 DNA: TGTGCCAGCAGTTTACAGGGGTCTAGAGCTTTCTTT
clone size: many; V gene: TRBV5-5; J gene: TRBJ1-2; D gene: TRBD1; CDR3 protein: CASSLVWSPGQGRNSYTF; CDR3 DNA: TGTGCCAGCAGCTTGGTGTGGTCCCCGGGACAGGGAAGAAATAGCTACACCTTC
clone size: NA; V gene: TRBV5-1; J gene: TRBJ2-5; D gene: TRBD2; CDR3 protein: CASSWSTSGFQETQYF; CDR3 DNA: TGCGCCAGCAGCTGGTCGACTAGCGGTTTCCAAGAGACCCAGTACTTC
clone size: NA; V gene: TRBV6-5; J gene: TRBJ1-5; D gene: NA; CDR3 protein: CASSFSLNQPQHF; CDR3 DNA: TGTGCCAGCAGTTTTAGTCTTAATCAGCCCCAGCATTTT
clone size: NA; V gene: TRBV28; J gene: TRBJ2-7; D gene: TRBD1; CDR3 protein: CASTETGTGNYEQYF; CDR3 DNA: TGTGCCAGCACCGAAACCGGGACAGGGAATTACGAGCAGTACTTC
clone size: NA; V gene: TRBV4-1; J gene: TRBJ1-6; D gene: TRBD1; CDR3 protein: CASSQTGTGESPLHF; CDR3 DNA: TGCGCCAGCAGCCAAACCGGGACAGGGGAATCACCCCTCCACTTT
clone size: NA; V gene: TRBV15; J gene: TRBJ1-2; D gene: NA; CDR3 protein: CATSRVGLGQRNYGYTF; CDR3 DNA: TGTGCCACCAGCAGAGTAGGGTTAGGACAGCGAAACTATGGCTACACCTTC
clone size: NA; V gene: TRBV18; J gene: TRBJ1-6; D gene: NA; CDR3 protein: CASSPNTDSWNSPLHF; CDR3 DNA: TGTGCCAGCTCACCAAACACAGATAGTTGGAATTCACCCCTCCACTTT
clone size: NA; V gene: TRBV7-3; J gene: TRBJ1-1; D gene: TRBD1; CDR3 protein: CASSGTGGDEAFF; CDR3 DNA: TGTGCCAGCAGCGGAACAGGGGGTGATGAAGCTTTCTTT
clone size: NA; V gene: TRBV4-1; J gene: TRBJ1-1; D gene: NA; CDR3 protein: CASSQDMAGMNTEAFF; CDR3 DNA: TGCGCCAGCAGCCAAGATATGGCAGGCATGAACACTGAAGCTTTCTTT
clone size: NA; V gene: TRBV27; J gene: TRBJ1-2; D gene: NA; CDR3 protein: CASSFLSNYGYTF; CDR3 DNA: TGTGCCAGCAGTTTCCTGTCTAACTATGGCTACACCTTC
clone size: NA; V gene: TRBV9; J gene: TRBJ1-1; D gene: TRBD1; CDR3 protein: CASSVPTGVNTEAFF; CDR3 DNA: TGTGCCAGCAGCGTACCAACAGGGGTGAACACTGAAGCTTTCTTT
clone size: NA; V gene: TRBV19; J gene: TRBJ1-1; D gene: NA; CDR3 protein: CASSIPRDNTEAFF; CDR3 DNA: TGTGCCAGTAGTATACCCCGGGATAACACTGAAGCTTTCTTT
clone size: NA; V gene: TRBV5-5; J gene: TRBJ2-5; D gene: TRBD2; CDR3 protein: CASSQLTSGGETQYF; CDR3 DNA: TGTGCCAGCAGCCAACTTACTAGCGGAGGGGAGACCCAGTACTTC
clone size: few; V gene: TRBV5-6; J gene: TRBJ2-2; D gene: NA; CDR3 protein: CASSFGGTTGELFF; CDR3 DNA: TGTGCCAGCAGCTTCGGGGGTACCACCGGGGAGCTGTTTTTT
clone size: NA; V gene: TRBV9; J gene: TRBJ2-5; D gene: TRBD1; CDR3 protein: CASGGQGNLETQYF; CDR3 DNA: TGTGCCAGCGGGGGACAGGGTAATTTAGAGACCCAGTACTTC
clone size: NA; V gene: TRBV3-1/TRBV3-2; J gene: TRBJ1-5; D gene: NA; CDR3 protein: CASSETTPGRGQPQHF; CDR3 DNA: TGTGCCAGCAGCGAAACCACACCGGGCCGGGGTCAGCCCCAGCATTTT
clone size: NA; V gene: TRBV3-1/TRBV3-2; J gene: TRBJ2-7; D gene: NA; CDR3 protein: CASSQRSYEQYF; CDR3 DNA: TGTGCCAGCAGTCAGAGGTCCTACGAGCAGTACTTC
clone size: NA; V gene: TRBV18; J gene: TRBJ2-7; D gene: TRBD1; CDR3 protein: CASSPDRSYEQYF; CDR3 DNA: TGTGCCAGCTCACCGGACAGGTCCTACGAGCAGTACTTC
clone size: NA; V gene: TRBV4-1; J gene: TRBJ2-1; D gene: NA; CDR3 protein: CASSQGFSSYNEQFF; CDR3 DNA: TGCGCCAGCAGCCAAGGGTTTAGCTCCTACAATGAGCAGTTCTTC
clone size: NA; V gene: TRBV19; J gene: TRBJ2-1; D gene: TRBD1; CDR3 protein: CASSIPGTGDNEQFF; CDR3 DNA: TGTGCCAGTAGTATACCGGGGACAGGGGACAATGAGCAGTTCTTC
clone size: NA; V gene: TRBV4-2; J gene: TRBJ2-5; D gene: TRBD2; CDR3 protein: CASSQSGGARSEETQYF; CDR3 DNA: TGTGCCAGCAGCCAAAGCGGGGGGGCTCGATCGGAAGAGACCCAGTACTTC
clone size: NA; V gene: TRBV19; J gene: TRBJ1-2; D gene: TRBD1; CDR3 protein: CASSIGQGYGYTF; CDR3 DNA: TGTGCCAGTAGTATCGGACAGGGGTATGGCTACACCTTC
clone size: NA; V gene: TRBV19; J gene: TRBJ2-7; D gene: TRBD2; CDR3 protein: CASSLGLASNYEQYF; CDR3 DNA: TGTGCCAGTAGCCTGGGACTAGCGAGTAACTACGAGCAGTACTTC
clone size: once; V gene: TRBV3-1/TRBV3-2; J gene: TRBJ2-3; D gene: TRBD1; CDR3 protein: CASSFIERGPSTDTQYF; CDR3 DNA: TGTGCCAGCAGCTTCATTGAGAGGGGGCCTAGCACAGATACGCAGTATTTT
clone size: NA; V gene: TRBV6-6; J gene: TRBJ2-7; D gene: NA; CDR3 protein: CASSGLSYEQYF; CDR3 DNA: TGTGCCAGCTCCGGTCTCTCCTACGAGCAGTACTTC
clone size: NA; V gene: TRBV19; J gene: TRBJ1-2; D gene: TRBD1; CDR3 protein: CASSIDRDYGYTF; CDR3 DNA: TGTGCCAGTAGTATCGACAGGGACTATGGCTACACCTTC
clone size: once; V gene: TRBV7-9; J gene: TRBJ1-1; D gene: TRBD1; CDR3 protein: CASSIRDRVNTEAFF; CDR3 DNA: TGTGCCAGCAGCATCCGGGACAGGGTGAACACTGAAGCTTTCTTT
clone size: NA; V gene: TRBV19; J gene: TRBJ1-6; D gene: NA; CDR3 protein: CATTRGHLRNSPLHF; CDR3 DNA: TGTGCCACCACCAGGGGTCATTTAAGGAATTCACCCCTCCACTTT
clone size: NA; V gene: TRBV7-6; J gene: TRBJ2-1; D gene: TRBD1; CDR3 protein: CASSLPGGSYNEQFF; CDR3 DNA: TGTGCCAGCAGCTTACCAGGGGGCTCCTACAATGAGCAGTTCTTC
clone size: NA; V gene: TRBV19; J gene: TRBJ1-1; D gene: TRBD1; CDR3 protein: CASSTKRQGNPEAFF; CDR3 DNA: TGTGCCAGTAGTACAAAGAGACAGGGGAACCCTGAAGCTTTCTTT
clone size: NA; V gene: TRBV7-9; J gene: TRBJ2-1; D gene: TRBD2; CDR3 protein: CASSSRTSGGAQNNEQFF; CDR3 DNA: TGTGCCAGCAGCTCTCGGACTAGCGGGGGGGCTCAAAACAATGAGCAGTTCTTC
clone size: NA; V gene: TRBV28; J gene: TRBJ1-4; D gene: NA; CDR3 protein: CASTLEGFGEKLFF; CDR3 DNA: TGTGCCAGCACCCTGGAGGGGTTTGGAGAAAAACTGTTTTTT
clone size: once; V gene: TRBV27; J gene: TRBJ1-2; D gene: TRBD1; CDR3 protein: CASSLQGGYGYTF; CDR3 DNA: TGTGCCAGCAGTTTACAGGGGGGCTATGGCTACACCTTC
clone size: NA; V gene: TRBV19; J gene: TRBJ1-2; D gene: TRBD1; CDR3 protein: CASSLGQGARGYTF; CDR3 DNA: TGTGCCAGTAGTCTTGGACAGGGGGCGCGAGGCTACACCTTC
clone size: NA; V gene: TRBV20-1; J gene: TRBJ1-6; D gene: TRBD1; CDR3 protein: CSASLGQGSSYNSPLHF; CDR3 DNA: TGCAGTGCTAGTCTAGGACAGGGAAGCTCCTATAATTCACCCCTCCACTTT
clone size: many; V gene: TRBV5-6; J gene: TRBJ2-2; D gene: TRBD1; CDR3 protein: CASSLDGQGWVNTGELFF; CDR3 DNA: TGTGCCAGCAGCTTGGATGGACAGGGGTGGGTGAACACCGGGGAGCTGTTTTTT
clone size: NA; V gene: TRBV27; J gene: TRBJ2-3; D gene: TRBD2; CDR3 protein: CASSWTSGGANAQYF; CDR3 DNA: TGTGCCAGCAGTTGGACTAGCGGGGGGGCTAATGCGCAGTATTTT
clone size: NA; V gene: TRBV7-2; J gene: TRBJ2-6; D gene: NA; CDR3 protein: CASSSSGTGANVLTF; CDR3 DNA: TGTGCCAGCAGCTCCTCAGGGACTGGGGCCAACGTCCTGACTTTC
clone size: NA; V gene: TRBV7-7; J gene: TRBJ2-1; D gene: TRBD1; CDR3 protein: CASSPGQGAQFF; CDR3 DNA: TGTGCTAGCAGCCCGGGACAGGGAGCCCAGTTCTTC
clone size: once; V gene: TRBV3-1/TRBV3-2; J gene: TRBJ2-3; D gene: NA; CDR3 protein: CASSRLALSTDTQYF; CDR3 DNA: TGTGCCAGCAGCCGATTAGCCCTTAGCACAGATACGCAGTATTTT
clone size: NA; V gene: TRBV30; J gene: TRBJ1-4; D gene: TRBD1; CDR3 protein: CAYLGTGSEKLFF; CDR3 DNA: TGTGCCTACCTCGGGACAGGGAGTGAAAAACTGTTTTTT
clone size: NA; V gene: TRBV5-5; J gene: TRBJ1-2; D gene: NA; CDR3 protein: CASSRSPAEKYGYTF; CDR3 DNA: TGTGCCAGCAGCCGATCCCCCGCGGAAAAATATGGCTACACCTTC
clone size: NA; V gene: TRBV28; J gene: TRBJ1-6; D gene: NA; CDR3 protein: CASSLNSPLHF; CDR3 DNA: TGTGCCAGCAGTCTTAATTCACCCCTCCACTTT
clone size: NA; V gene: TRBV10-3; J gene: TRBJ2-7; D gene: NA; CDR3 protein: CATRGGDTGGASYEQYF; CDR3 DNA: TGTGCCACCCGGGGGGGAGATACAGGGGGCGCCTCCTACGAGCAGTACTTC
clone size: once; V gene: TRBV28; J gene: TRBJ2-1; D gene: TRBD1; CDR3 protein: CASSSGGPSSYNEQFF; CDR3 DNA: TGTGCCAGCAGTTCAGGGGGCCCAAGCTCCTACAATGAGCAGTTCTTC
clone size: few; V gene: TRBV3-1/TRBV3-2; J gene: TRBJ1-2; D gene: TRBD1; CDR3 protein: CASSQATGQGNYGYTF; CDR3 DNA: TGTGCCAGCAGCCAAGCCACCGGACAGGGGAACTATGGCTACACCTTC
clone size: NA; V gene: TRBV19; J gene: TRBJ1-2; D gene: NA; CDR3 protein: CASSSNPRNYGYTF; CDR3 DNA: TGTGCCAGTAGTAGCAACCCACGGAACTATGGCTACACCTTC